What follows are 16 T cell receptor beta chains derived from one specimen sequenced in a study of CXCR3-negative and CXCR3-positive naive CD8 T cells (dated by TCRdb to about 2019). Study-wide findings and limitations: Compared with CXCR3-negative naive cells, CXCR3-positive naive cells had TRB CDR3s with higher hydrophobicity (lower Kidera factor 4), lower energy, and higher strength and volume indices.

No antigen has been identified for these receptors. Sequencing used a NextSeq 550. The Human TCR Profiling Kit (MiLaboratory) was used to make UMI-labeled 5' RACE TRB cDNA libraries. TCRdb reprocessed the reads into one record per CDR3 protein sequence, lacking DNA. The sample's clone listing holds around 140,000 distinct CDR3 sequences. Clones ranked in the top ten supply around 0.41% of the sample. The source material was naive CXCR3+ CD8+ T cells from blood. The intended sense of this specimen's cell subset or site label: CD45RO-CCR7+CD27+CD95- naive CD8+ T cells expressing CXCR3 (TNR3+). These receptors came from a human donor in good health. Some clones in this sample may be carry-over from other donors' samples.

The chain carries TRBV12-3 or TRBV12-4 and TRBJ1-1. This CDR3 has 11 amino acids. CDR3 loop: CASSSIREAFF.

The CDR3 region is CASSRGDRVTYEQYF. The chain joins TRBV4-2 to TRBJ2-7; TCRdb outputs TRBD1, but without DNA this stays unchecked. This CDR3 is 15 amino acids long. The germline V gene has CDR1 LGHNA and CDR2 YNFKEQ.

V and J are TRBV5-1 and TRBJ2-7; TCRdb gives TRBD1 as the D gene, but with no DNA this cannot be confirmed. CDR1 and CDR2 from the germline V gene are SGHRS and YFSETQ. This CDR3 spans 16 amino acids. This chain's CDR3 is CASSRPSGGPGGEQYF.

The chain uses TRBV13 and TRBJ2-1; with no DNA, the TCRdb D assignment of TRBD1 cannot be verified. The CDR3 contains 16 residues. Germline V gene sequence: CDR1 PRHDT, CDR2 FYEKMQ (reference sequence). CDR3 amino acids: CASSHGQGQKYNEQFF.

The chain is built from TRBV12-3 or TRBV12-4 and TRBJ2-3; TCRdb gives TRBD1 as the D gene, but with no DNA this cannot be confirmed. CDR3 size: 16 residues. The CDR3: CASSVYRGPGRDTQYF.

V gene TRBV10-3 combines with J gene TRBJ1-1; TCRdb's D call of TRBD1 is untestable without DNA. Germline V lookup: CDR1 ENHRY, CDR2 SYGVKD. CDR3 length equals 14 residues. CDR3 region: CAISDSRGNTEAFF.

This chain joins TRBV29-1 and TRBJ2-7. The CDR3 has 13 residues. The germline V gene has CDR1 SQVTM and CDR2 ANQGSEA. The CDR3: CSVEEGAPYEQYF.

This chain uses TRBV2 with TRBJ1-1. The CDR3 has 11 residues. Looked up from germline, CDR1 is SNHLY and CDR2 is FYNNEI. This CDR3 is CASSEGTEAFF.

The chain joins TRBV4-3 to TRBJ2-5; TCRdb's D call of TRBD1 is untestable without DNA. This CDR3 is built from 16 residues. Germline CDR1 and CDR2: LGHNA and YSLEER. The CDR3 loop reads CASSQDRGTVQETQYF.

This sequence joins TRBV7-7 and TRBJ2-1; TCRdb designates TRBD1, a call that cannot be tested without DNA. CDR1 and CDR2 (germline): SSHAT, FNYEAQ (reference sequence). The CDR3 loop spans 16 amino acids. The CDR3 loop reads CASSPGPAPGGNEQFF.

This chain links TRBV12-3 or TRBV12-4 with TRBJ2-1; TCRdb picks TRBD1, but there is no DNA to check that call. The CDR3 totals 18 residues. The CDR3 loop is CASSLAGPDGRFTNEQFF.

The gene calls are TRBV12-3 or TRBV12-4 and TRBJ2-7; TCRdb proposes TRBD1, but this gene call is untestable without DNA. The CDR3 runs 13 residues. CDR3 amino acids: CASSSDRDYEQYF.

This chain links TRBV20-1 with TRBJ2-4; TCRdb's D gene call, TRBD1, goes unchecked for lack of DNA. CDR1 DFQATT and CDR2 SNEGSKA come from the germline V gene (reference sequence). This CDR3 comprises 18 residues. This CDR3 reads CSARPYPGPGQRRDIQYF.

The J gene is TRBJ1-4, the V gene TRBV29-1. Germline CDR1 reads SQVTM; CDR2 reads ANQGSEA. The CDR3 sequence is 11 residues long. The CDR3 sequence: CSVELDLKLFF.

The J gene is TRBJ2-5, the V gene TRBV2; lacking DNA, the TRBD2 call made by TCRdb goes unchecked. Germline CDR1 reads SNHLY; CDR2 reads FYNNEI. This CDR3 is built from 19 residues. The CDR3 loop is CASSHTRGLAGGPQETQYF.

The chain has TRBV29-1 and TRBJ2-7; TCRdb's D call, TRBD2, is unchecked because there is no DNA. Per germline, CDR1 SQVTM and CDR2 ANQGSEA. The CDR3 totals 17 residues. CDR3 amino acids: CSVAGASGGQGSYEQYF.